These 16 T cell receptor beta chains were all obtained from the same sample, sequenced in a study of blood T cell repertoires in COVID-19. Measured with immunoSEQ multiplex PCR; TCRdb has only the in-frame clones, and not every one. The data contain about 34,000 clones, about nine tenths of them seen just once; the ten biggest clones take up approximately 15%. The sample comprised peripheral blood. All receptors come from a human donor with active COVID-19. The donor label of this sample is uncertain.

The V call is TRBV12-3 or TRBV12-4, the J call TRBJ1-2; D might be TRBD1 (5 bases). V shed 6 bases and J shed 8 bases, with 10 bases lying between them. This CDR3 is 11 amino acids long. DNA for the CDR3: TGTGCCAGCAGCCGCGACAGAGGCTACACCTTC. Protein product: CASSRDRGYTF.

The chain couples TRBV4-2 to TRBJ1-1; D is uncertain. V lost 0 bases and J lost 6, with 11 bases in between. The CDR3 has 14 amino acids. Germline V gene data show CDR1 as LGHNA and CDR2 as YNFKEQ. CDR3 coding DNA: TGTGCCAGCAGCCAAGATTACGCGGGGTCTGAAGCTTTCTTT. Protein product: CASSQDYAGSEAFF.

The CDR3 DNA sequence: TGCGCCAGCAGCTTGGGGACAGGGGGTACGCGGGAGCAGTACTTC. Residues: CASSLGTGGTREQYF. V usage is TRBV5-1 and J usage is TRBJ2-7; 10 bases are a match to TRBD1. V dropped 0 bases and J dropped 7; count of bases not matched to a gene: 7. CDR1 and CDR2 (germline): SGHRS, YFSETQ. The CDR3 extends over 15 amino acids.

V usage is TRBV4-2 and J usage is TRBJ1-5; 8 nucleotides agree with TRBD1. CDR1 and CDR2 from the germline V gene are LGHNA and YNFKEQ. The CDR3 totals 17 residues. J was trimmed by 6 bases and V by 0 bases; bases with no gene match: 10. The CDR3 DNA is TGTGCCAGCAGCCAAGAGAGACAGGGGAAGAGGGGTCAGCCCCAGCATTTT. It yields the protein CASSQERQGKRGQPQHF.

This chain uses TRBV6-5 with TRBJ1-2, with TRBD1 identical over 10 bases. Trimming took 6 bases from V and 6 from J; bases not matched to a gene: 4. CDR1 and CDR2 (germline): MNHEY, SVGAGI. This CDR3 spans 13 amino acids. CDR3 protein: CASRTGGANGYTF. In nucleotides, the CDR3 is TGTGCCAGCAGGACAGGGGGCGCGAATGGCTACACCTTC.

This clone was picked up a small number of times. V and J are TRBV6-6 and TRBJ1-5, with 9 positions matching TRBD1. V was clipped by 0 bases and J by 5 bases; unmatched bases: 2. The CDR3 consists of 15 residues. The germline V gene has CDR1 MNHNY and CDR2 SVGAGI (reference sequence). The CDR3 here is CASSYSDRGYQPQHF. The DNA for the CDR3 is TGTGCCAGCAGTTACTCCGACAGGGGGTATCAGCCCCAGCATTTT.

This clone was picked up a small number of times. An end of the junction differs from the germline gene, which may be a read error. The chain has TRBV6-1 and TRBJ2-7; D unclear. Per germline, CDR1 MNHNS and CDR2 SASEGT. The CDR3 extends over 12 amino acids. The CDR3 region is CASSQAYAEQYF. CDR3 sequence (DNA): TGTGCCAGCAGTCAAGCCTATGCCGAGCAGTACTTC.

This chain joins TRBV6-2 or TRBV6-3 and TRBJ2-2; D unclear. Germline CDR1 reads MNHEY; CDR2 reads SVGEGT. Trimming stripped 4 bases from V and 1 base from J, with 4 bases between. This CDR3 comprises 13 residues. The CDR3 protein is CASSSRNTGELFF. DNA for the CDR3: TGTGCCAGCAGTTCGAGGAACACCGGGGAGCTGTTTTTT.

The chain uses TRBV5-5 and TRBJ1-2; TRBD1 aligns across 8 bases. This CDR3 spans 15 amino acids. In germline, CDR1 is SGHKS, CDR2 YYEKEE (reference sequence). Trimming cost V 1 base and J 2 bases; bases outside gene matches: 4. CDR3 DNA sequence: TGTGCCAGCAGCTTGTCAGGGGGCGCAAACTATGGCTACACCTTC. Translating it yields CASSLSGGANYGYTF.

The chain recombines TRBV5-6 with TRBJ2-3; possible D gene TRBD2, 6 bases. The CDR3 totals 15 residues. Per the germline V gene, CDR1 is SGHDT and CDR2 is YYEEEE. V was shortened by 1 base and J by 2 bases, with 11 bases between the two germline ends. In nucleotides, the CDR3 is TGTGCCAGCAGCTTGCCGACGCGGGACACAGATACGCAGTATTTT. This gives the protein CASSLPTRDTDTQYF.

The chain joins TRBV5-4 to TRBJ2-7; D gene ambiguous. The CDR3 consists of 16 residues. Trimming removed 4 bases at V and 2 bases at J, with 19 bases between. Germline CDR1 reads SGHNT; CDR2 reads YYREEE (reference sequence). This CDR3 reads CASSPPPFRIAYEQYF. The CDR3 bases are TGTGCCAGCAGCCCCCCGCCGTTCAGAATCGCCTACGAGCAGTACTTC.

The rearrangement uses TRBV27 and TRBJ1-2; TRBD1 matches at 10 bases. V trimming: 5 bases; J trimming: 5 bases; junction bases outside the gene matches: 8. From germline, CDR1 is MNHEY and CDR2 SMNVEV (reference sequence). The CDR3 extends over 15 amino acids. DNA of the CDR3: TGTGCCAGCAGTGCCGTTCGGACAGGGGGATATGGCTACACCTTC. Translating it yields CASSAVRTGGYGYTF.

CDR3 sequence reads: CASSDSGGTTDTQYF. CDR3 nucleotide sequence: TGTGCCAGCAGTGATAGCGGGGGGACCACAGATACGCAGTATTTT. V and J are TRBV6-4 and TRBJ2-3, with TRBD2 identical over 10 bases. CDR1 is MRHNA and CDR2 is SNTAGT in the germline V gene. Trimming took 3 bases from V and 2 from J; bases not matched to a gene: 2. There are 15 residues in the CDR3.

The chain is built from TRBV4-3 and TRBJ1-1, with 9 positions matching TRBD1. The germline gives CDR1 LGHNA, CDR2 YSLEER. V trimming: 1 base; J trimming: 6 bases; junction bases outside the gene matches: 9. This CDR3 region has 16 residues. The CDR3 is CASSQAPGQGMPEAFF. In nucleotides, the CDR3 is TGCGCCAGCAGCCAAGCGCCGGGACAGGGTATGCCTGAAGCTTTCTTT.

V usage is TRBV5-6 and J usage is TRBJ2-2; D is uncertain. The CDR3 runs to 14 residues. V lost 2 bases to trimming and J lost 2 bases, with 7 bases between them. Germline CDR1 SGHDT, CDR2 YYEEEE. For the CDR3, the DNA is TGTGCCAGCAGCTTCGGTGGTAACACCGGGGAGCTGTTTTTT. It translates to CASSFGGNTGELFF.

The CDR3 DNA sequence: TGTGCCAGCAACTTTAATACAGGAATCAATCAGCCCCAGCATTTT. Protein: CASNFNTGINQPQHF. The J gene is TRBJ1-5, the V gene TRBV7-2, with a tentative D call TRBD1 (5 bases). Trimming took 7 bases from V and 3 from J, leaving 16 bases between them. This CDR3 comprises 15 residues. The germline CDR1 and CDR2 sequences are SGHTA and FQGNSA.